Listed below are T cell receptor beta chains from one sample, sequenced in a study of cytomegalovirus exposure and HLA in healthy donors. TCRdb's table, derived via immunoSEQ multiplex PCR, lists solely in-frame clones and lacks some. The data hold roughly 110,000 clones, with 65% to 85% observed a single time. Specimen: PBMCs. Receptors originate from a man younger than 35 in good health and CMV-seronegative. The CDR3 runs from the conserved cysteine through the conserved F or W. The order of the fields is V gene, J gene, CDR3 protein.

TRBV20-1	TRBJ2-5	CSANYQETQYF
TRBV5-5	TRBJ1-4	CASSLAEIGGRGKLFF
TRBV5-1	TRBJ1-2	CASSPLRDRVGYTF
TRBV25-1	TRBJ1-1	CASSVTGVTEAFF
TRBV5-6	TRBJ1-3	CASNLGAGNTIYF
TRBV7-9	TRBJ1-1	CASSLPGTDNTEAFF
TRBV7-9	TRBJ1-2	CASSPPRGQGAHIAGGYTF
TRBV7-8	TRBJ2-7	CASSLASSRRHANEQYF
TRBV5-1	TRBJ2-3	CASSSPTGTGRSTDTQYF
TRBV9	TRBJ1-2	CASSVALENYGYTF
TRBV4-1	TRBJ1-1	CASSQDLGTGGTRAFF
TRBV28	TRBJ1-6	CASTGGTSYSPLHF
TRBV6-5	TRBJ2-1	CASSSGAGYNEQFF
TRBV7-2	TRBJ1-5	CASSPRTGRGQPQHF
TRBV4-2	-	CASSESTGGLYEQYF
TRBV7-2	TRBJ2-7	CASSPSPGPEQYF
TRBV7-2	TRBJ2-1	CASSLVSSGGFNEQFF
TRBV5-1	TRBJ2-7	CASSRVSGAREQYF
TRBV4-3	TRBJ2-1	CASSPDYSSYNEQFF
TRBV5-6	TRBJ1-5	CASSLEGAGRGQPQHF
TRBV18	TRBJ2-5	CASSPELGAGETQYF
TRBV28	TRBJ1-2	CASIGQNRAGGGYTF
TRBV18	TRBJ1-5	CASSPDSDSNQPQHF
TRBV7-3	TRBJ2-1	CASSAATAGLYNEQFF
TRBV19	TRBJ2-3	CASSIQASPDTQYF
TRBV5-1	TRBJ2-7	CASSLRTESYEQYF
TRBV21-1	TRBJ1-3	CASSGLRDRGLVGNTIYF
TRBV5-1	TRBJ2-1	CASSSKQGSAYNEQFF
TRBV6-5	TRBJ1-5	CASSWFEGQPQHF
TRBV28	TRBJ1-6	CASSPLAGVNSPLHF
TRBV6-1	TRBJ1-6	CASSEVGGNNSPLHF
TRBV6-5	TRBJ1-3	CASSSDRAFSGNTIYF
TRBV9	TRBJ2-3	CASSVGEADTQYF